One sample yielded the 22 T cell receptor beta chains listed below, sequenced in a study of blood T cell repertoires in COVID-19. Sequencing was performed with immunoSEQ multiplex PCR; in TCRdb, only in-frame clones are kept and a portion is missing. The sample consists of roughly 500,000 clones, about nine tenths of them appearing once. The sequencing sample was made of PBMCs or T cells enriched from blood (not recorded which). The receptors shown here come from a woman aged 55-70 years who had recovered from COVID-19.

The chain couples TRBV2 to TRBJ2-5, with a tentative D call TRBD1 (6 bases). CDR1 SNHLY and CDR2 FYNNEI come from the germline V gene. The CDR3 extends over 13 amino acids. Trimming pared 6 bases from V and 2 bases from J, leaving 10 bases between. The CDR3 DNA reads TGTGCCAGCAGCTCGGACAGTCAAGAGACCCAGTACTTC. This encodes CASSSDSQETQYF.

The chain couples TRBV11-2 to TRBJ2-5; 10 bases align to TRBD2. The germline V gene has CDR1 SGHAT and CDR2 FQNNGV. Trimming removed 3 bases from V and 7 bases from J; junction bases left unmatched: 8. CDR3 length: 15 amino acids. DNA of the CDR3: TGTGCCAGCAGCTTGGGACTAGCGACAACCCCGACCCAGTACTTC. Translating it yields CASSLGLATTPTQYF.

This chain joins TRBV19 and TRBJ1-2, with 9 positions matching TRBD1. Trimming at V came to 5 bases and at J to 2 bases, leaving 12 bases not matched to a gene. The CDR3 runs 17 residues. Germline V CDR1 and CDR2: LNHDA, SQIVND (reference sequence). CDR3 DNA sequence: TGTGCCAGTAGTTATGCTCGGACAGGGGTAAGGAACTATGGCTACACCTTC. As protein: CASSYARTGVRNYGYTF.

The CDR3 coding sequence is TGTGCCAGCAGCCTCTCGGGGGGAAGGGAGCAGTACGTC. Translated, it gives CASSLSGGREQYV. The chain combines TRBV5-6 with TRBJ2-7; 7 nucleotides line up with TRBD2. After removal of 4 bases from V and 7 bases from J, the junction contained 8 bases not matched to a gene. Germline loops: CDR1 SGHDT, CDR2 YYEEEE. The length of the CDR3 is 13 residues.

The gene calls are TRBV5-1 and TRBJ1-1, with a tentative D call TRBD1 (6 bases). V shed 4 bases and J shed 1 base, with 14 bases lying between them. Germline V gene data show CDR1 as SGHRS and CDR2 as YFSETQ. This CDR3 comprises 15 residues. The CDR3 region is CASSLRTVSNTEAFF. The CDR3 region has the DNA TGCGCCAGCAGCCTTCGGACAGTTTCGAACACTGAAGCTTTCTTT.

V gene TRBV3-1 (or the pseudogene TRBV3-2) combines with J gene TRBJ1-1; D may be TRBD1 (5 bases). Germline V gene lookup returns CDR1 LGHDT and CDR2 YNNKEL (reference sequence). This CDR3 has 14 amino acids. The V and J ends lost 4 bases and 6 bases respectively, with 15 bases between them. CDR3 sequence reads: CASSPSRGSAEAFF. The CDR3 bases are TGTGCCAGCAGCCCCTCAAGGGGAAGCGCTGAAGCTTTCTTT.

This sequence joins TRBV24-1 and TRBJ1-6; D may be TRBD1 (5 bases). Trimming took off 7 bases at V and 6 bases at J, with 12 bases between the two ends. The CDR3 consists of 14 residues. CDR1 is KGHDR, CDR2 SFDVKD, per germline. CDR3 coding DNA: TGTGCCACCAGCGCAGGGCTACCTAATTCACCCCTCCACTTT. Protein product: CATSAGLPNSPLHF.

About this clone itself: Other DNA sequences in this sample translate to the same CDR3. The chain employs TRBV5-4 and TRBJ2-6; tentative D call: TRBD2 (6 bases). Per germline, CDR1 SGHNT and CDR2 YYREEE (reference sequence). V was cut by 4 bases and J by 4 bases, with 12 bases left in between. This CDR3 region has 15 residues. CDR3 bases: TGTGCCAGCAGCCGCGGGGAACCCGGGGCCAACGTCCTGACTTTC. As protein: CASSRGEPGANVLTF.

A remark on this clone: This specimen includes other DNA sequences encoding the same CDR3. The rearrangement joins TRBV5-6 to TRBJ1-1, with D possibly TRBD1 on 6 matching bases. Trimming took off 2 bases at V and 1 base at J, with 9 bases between the two ends. The CDR3 is made up of 14 amino acids. The germline CDR1 and CDR2 sequences are SGHDT and YYEEEE. The CDR3 DNA is TGTGCCAGCAGCTTTGGACAGACGAACACTGAAGCTTTCTTT. As protein: CASSFGQTNTEAFF. Complete variable domain (other parts from reference TRBV5-6 and TRBJ1-1): DAGVTQSPTHLIKTRGQQVTLRCSPKSGHDTVSWYQQALGQGPQFIFQYYEEEERQRGNFPDRFSGHQFPNYSSELNVNALLLGDSALYLCASSFGQTNTEAFFGQGTRLTVV.

This clone has only one observation. The V call is TRBV20-1, the J call TRBJ2-5; no definite D call. This CDR3 spans 11 amino acids. The germline V and J ends were trimmed by 3 bases and 4 bases, with 6 bases remaining between them. Looked up from germline, CDR1 is DFQATT and CDR2 is SNEGSKA (reference sequence). CDR3: CSASQSETQYF. CDR3 DNA: TGCAGTGCTAGTCAGTCAGAGACCCAGTACTTC.

This clone showed up just a few times. The chain is built from TRBV12-3 or TRBV12-4 and TRBJ1-2; 7 bases are shared with TRBD1. V gave up 6 bases and J gave up 4 bases; unmatched junction bases: 5. This CDR3 has 13 residues. CDR3 coding DNA: TGTGCCAGCAGCCGGGACAGATCCTATGGCTACACCTTC. This translates into CASSRDRSYGYTF.

The gene calls are TRBV10-2 and TRBJ1-3, with 8 bases identical to TRBD1. Germline CDR1 WSHSY, CDR2 SAAADI. V gave up 10 bases and J gave up 4 bases; unmatched junction bases: 9. CDR3 length: 14 amino acids. The CDR3 sequence: CATSTGASGNTIYF. Here the CDR3 DNA reads TGCGCCACCTCGACAGGGGCGTCAGGAAACACCATATATTTT.

The chain combines TRBV6-5 with TRBJ2-6; D is unclear. The germline V gene has CDR1 MNHEY and CDR2 SVGAGI. CDR3 length: 16 amino acids. V was cut by 2 bases and J by 2 bases, with 10 bases left in between. CDR3 loop: CASSYARNTGANVLTF. CDR3 DNA sequence: TGTGCCAGCAGTTACGCCCGTAACACTGGGGCCAACGTCCTGACTTTC.

V gene TRBV18 combines with J gene TRBJ1-1; no firm D call. CDR3 length: 15 amino acids. Deletions cut 2 bases from V and 1 base from J, with 11 bases between. Germline CDR1 is KGHSH and CDR2 is LQKENI. The CDR3 bases are TGTGCCAGCTCACCAGGGCAGGCAACGAACACTGAAGCTTTCTTT. It specifies CASSPGQATNTEAFF.

V gene TRBV7-2 combines with J gene TRBJ1-1, with D unresolved. The CDR3 is 15 residues long. V was clipped by 1 base and J by 0 bases, with 9 bases between them. The germline gives CDR1 SGHTA, CDR2 FQGNSA. Here the CDR3 reads CASSLESGLNTEAFF. Here the CDR3 DNA reads TGTGCCAGCAGCTTAGAAAGCGGTTTGAACACTGAAGCTTTCTTT.

The rearrangement joins TRBV7-8 to TRBJ1-3; D might be TRBD1 (6 bases). CDR3 length: 16 residues. Deletions cut 7 bases from V and 4 bases from J, with 20 bases between. The germline CDR1 and CDR2 sequences are SGHVS and FQNEAQ. The CDR3 region is CASTQSPGDRGNTIYF. DNA for the CDR3: TGTGCCAGCACCCAGTCCCCAGGGGATCGAGGAAACACCATATATTTT.

This clone was seen only a few times. V is TRBV19 and J is TRBJ1-6; TRBD1 matches at 7 bases. Germline trimming cut 3 bases from V and 10 bases from J; bases unmatched to any gene: 3. The CDR3 is 13 residues long. The germline gives CDR1 LNHDA, CDR2 SQIVND (reference sequence). CDR3 nucleotide sequence: TGTGCCAGTAGTATTACAGGGGAATCACCCCTCCACTTT. It is translated as CASSITGESPLHF.

CDR3 nucleotides: TGCGCCAGCAGCCAAGTTGGTGCGGGGGCGAGCTCTGGGGCCAACGTCCTGACTTTC. Amino acid sequence: CASSQVGAGASSGANVLTF. This chain joins TRBV4-1 and TRBJ2-6; D is perhaps TRBD2 (7 bases). The germline V gene has CDR1 MGHRA and CDR2 YSYEKL. This CDR3 has 19 residues. V was pared by 1 base and J by 0 bases, with 16 bases between.

The V call is TRBV9, the J call TRBJ1-4; 7 bases fit TRBD1. From germline, CDR1 is SGDLS and CDR2 YYNGEE. This CDR3 has 15 amino acids. V dropped 3 bases and J dropped 6; count of bases not matched to a gene: 8. The CDR3 DNA is TGTGCCAGCAGCGCGCAGGGGGGAAGTCATGAAAAACTGTTTTTT. Translated: CASSAQGGSHEKLFF.

The gene calls are TRBV5-1 and TRBJ2-5; D is undetermined. CDR1 is SGHRS and CDR2 is YFSETQ in the germline V gene. The length of the CDR3 is 12 residues. Trimming pared 4 bases from V and 3 bases from J, leaving 7 bases between. The chain's CDR3 is CASSMTKETQYF. DNA of the CDR3: TGCGCCAGCAGCATGACAAAAGAGACCCAGTACTTC.

J is TRBJ1-2 and V is TRBV5-6; 7 bases line up with TRBD1. The V segment lost 0 bases and the J segment 6 bases; nucleotides outside the gene matches: 8. Germline V gene data show CDR1 as SGHDT and CDR2 as YYEEEE. CDR3 length: 15 amino acids. CDR3 region: CASSLDETGLDGYTF. CDR3 nucleotide sequence: TGTGCCAGCAGCTTGGATGAGACAGGGCTTGATGGCTACACCTTC. Filled out from reference TRBV5-6 and TRBJ1-2, the complete variable domain reads DAGVTQSPTHLIKTRGQQVTLRCSPKSGHDTVSWYQQALGQGPQFIFQYYEEEERQRGNFPDRFSGHQFPNYSSELNVNALLLGDSALYLCASSLDETGLDGYTFGSGTRLTVV.

This chain uses TRBV30 with TRBJ2-5; 9 bases match TRBD1. Germline CDR1 GTSNPN, CDR2 SVGIG (reference sequence). The length of the CDR3 is 17 residues. Trimming removed 0 bases from V and 3 bases from J; junction bases left unmatched: 11. The CDR3, as DNA: TGTGCCTGGAGTGTCTCACGGACGGGACAGGGTGAAGAGACCCAGTACTTC. Its translation: CAWSVSRTGQGEETQYF.